This T cell receptor (beta chain) was obtained from a study of vaccination and CD4 T cells after COVID-19. For the study at large: Participants, all vaccine recipients, received two doses of either BNT162b2 or mRNA-1273.

With respect to this clonotype: What it binds is not known.

Findings and limits, study-wide: The median number of SARS-CoV-2-reactive clonotypes increased from around 20 to 38, a change that did not reach significance.

Germline loops: CDR1 DFQATT, CDR2 SNEGSKA (reference sequence). V shed 6 bases, J shed 4 bases, and the junction held 6 bases outside the gene matches. The CDR3 loop spans 13 amino acids. Treatment meaning: roughly nine-day PBMC culture with coronavirus spike peptide pools or control peptides (ViraFEST assay). Once cultured roughly 10 days, CD4+ T cells underwent isolation by negative selection. Sequencing of the DNA from cultured CD4+ T cells was carried out with the Oncomine TCR Beta short-read assay. One entry per CDR3 protein results from TCRdb running MiXCR on the PCR reads. The profile shows some 13,000 distinct CDR3 sequences, 62% of them singletons.

The chain is built from TRBV20-1 and TRBJ2-1, with 7 bases that match TRBD2. Sequencing was done on a sample of CD4+ T cells from blood, cultured in vitro. This TCR came from a human donor who had recovered from COVID-19. The CDR3: CSAPGLGYNEQFF. The CDR3 DNA sequence: TGCAGTGCCCCCGGACTAGGGTACAATGAGCAGTTCTTC.